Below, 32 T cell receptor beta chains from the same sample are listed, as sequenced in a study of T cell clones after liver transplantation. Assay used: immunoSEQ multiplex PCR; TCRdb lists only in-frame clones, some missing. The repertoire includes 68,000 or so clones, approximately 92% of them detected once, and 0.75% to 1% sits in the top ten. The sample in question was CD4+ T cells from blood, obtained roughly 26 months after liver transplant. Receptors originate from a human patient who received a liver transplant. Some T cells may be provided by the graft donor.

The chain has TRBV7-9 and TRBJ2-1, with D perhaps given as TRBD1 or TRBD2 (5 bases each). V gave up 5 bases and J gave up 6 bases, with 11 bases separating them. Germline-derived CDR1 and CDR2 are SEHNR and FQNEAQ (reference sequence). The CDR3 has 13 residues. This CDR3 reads CASSPGTANEQFF. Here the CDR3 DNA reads TGTGCCAGCAGCCCCGGGACCGCCAATGAGCAGTTCTTC.

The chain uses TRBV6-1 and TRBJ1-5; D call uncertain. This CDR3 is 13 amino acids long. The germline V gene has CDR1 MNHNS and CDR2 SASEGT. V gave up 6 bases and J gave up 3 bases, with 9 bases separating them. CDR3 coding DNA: TGTGCCAGCAGGATTCTTCTCAATCAGCCCCAGCATTTT. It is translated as CASRILLNQPQHF.

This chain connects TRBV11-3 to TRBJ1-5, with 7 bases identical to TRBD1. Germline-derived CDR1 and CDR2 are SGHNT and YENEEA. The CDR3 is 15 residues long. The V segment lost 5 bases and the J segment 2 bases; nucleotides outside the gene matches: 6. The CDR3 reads CASSHKGAGNQPQHF. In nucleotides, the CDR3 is TGTGCCAGCAGCCATAAGGGGGCGGGCAATCAGCCCCAGCATTTT.

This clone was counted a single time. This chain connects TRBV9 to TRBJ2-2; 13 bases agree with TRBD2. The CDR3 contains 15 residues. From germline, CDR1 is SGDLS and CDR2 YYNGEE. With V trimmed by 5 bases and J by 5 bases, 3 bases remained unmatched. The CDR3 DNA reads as TGTGCCAGCAGAGCGGGACTAGCGGGGACCGGGGAGCTGTTTTTT. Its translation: CASRAGLAGTGELFF.

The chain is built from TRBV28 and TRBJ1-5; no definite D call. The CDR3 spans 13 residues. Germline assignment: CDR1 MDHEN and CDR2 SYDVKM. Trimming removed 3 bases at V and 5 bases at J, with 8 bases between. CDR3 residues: CASSLGVDQPQHF. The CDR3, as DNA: TGTGCCAGCAGTTTGGGTGTGGATCAGCCCCAGCATTTT.

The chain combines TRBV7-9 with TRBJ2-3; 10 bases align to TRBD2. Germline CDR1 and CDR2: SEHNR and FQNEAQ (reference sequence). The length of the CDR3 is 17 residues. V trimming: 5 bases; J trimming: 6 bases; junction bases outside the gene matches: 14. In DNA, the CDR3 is TGTGCCAGCAGCCAACGGGCTAGCGGGGGAGGTAGGGATACGCAGTATTTT. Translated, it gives CASSQRASGGGRDTQYF.

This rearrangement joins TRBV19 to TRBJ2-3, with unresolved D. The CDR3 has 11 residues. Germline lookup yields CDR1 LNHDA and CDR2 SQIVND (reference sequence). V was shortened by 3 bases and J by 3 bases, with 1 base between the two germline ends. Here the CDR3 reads CASSMTDTQYF. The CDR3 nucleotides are TGTGCCAGTAGTATGACAGATACGCAGTATTTT.

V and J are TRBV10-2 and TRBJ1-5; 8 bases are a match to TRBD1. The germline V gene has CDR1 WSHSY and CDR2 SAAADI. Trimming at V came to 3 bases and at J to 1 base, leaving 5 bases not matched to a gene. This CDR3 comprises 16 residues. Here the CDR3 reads CASSDQGAGSNQPQHF. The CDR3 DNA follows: TGCGCCAGCAGTGATCAGGGGGCAGGGAGCAATCAGCCCCAGCATTTT.

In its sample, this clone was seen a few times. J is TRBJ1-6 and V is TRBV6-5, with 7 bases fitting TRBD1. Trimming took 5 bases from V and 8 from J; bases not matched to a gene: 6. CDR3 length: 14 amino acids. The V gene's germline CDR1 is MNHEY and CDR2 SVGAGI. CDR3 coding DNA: TGTGCCAGCAGTAGACAGGGAGGCTATTCACCCCTCCACTTT. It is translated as CASSRQGGYSPLHF.

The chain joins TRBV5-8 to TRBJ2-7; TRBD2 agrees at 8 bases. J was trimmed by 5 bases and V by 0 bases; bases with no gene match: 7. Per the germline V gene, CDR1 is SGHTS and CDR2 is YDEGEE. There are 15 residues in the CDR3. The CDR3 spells CASSLVAGGPHEQYF. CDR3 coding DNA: TGTGCCAGCAGCTTGGTTGCGGGAGGTCCCCACGAGCAGTACTTC.

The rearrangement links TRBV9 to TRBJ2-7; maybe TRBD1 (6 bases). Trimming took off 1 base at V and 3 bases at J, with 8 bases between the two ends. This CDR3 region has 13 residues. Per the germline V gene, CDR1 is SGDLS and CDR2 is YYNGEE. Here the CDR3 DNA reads TGTGCCAGCAGCGTAACCAGGGGCTACGAGCAGTACTTC. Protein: CASSVTRGYEQYF.

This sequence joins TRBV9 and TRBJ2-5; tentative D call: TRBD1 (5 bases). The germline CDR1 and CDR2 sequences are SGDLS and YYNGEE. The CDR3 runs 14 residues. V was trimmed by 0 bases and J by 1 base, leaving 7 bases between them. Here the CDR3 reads CASSVGTLQETQYF. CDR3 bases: TGTGCCAGCAGCGTAGGGACACTCCAAGAGACCCAGTACTTC.

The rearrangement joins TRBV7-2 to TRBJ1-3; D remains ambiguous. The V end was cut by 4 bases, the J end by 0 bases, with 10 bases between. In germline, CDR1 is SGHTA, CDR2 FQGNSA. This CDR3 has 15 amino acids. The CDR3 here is CASSSTVVSGNTIYF. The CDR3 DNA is TGTGCCAGCAGCTCCACAGTAGTCTCTGGAAACACCATATATTTT. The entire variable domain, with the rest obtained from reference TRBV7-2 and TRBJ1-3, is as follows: GAGVSQSPSNKVTEKGKDVELRCDPISGHTALYWYRQSLGQGLEFLIYFQGNSAPDKSGLPSDRFSAERTGGSVSTLTIQRTQQEDSAVYLCASSSTVVSGNTIYFGEGSWLTVV.

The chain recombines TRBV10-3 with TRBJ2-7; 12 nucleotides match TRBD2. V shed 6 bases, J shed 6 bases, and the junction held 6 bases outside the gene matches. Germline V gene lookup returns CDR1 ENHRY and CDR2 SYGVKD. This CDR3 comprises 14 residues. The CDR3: CAIRGPGLAGEQYF. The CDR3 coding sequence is TGTGCCATCAGGGGCCCGGGACTAGCGGGCGAGCAGTACTTC.

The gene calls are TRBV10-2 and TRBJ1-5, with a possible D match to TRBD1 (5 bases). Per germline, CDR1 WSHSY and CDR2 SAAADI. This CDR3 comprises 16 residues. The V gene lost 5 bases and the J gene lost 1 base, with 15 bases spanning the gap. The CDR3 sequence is CASSPGGAISNQPQHF. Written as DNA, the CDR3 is TGCGCCAGCAGTCCAGGCGGGGCCATCAGCAATCAGCCCCAGCATTTT.

Here the CDR3 DNA reads TGTGCCAGCAGCTCACAGGGGGTAGGCACTGAAGCTTTCTTT. This encodes CASSSQGVGTEAFF. The chain combines TRBV13 with TRBJ1-1; the match to TRBD1 covers 8 bases. Germline V lookup: CDR1 PRHDT, CDR2 FYEKMQ (reference sequence). Trimming at V came to 4 bases and at J to 4 bases, leaving 5 bases not matched to a gene. The CDR3 extends over 14 amino acids.

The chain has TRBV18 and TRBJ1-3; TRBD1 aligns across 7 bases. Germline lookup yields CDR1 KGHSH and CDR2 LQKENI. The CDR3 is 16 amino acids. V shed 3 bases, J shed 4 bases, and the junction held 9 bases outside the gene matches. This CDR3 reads CASSPGQTGTGNTIYF. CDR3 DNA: TGTGCCAGCTCACCGGGACAGACTGGGACCGGAAACACCATATATTTT.

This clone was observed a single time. The CDR3 loop reads CASSPKVYFEQYF. The CDR3 region has the DNA TGTGCCAGCAGCCCCAAAGTTTATTTCGAGCAGTACTTC. This chain links TRBV21-1 with TRBJ2-7. TRBV21-1 is a pseudogene segment. The CDR3 extends over 13 amino acids.

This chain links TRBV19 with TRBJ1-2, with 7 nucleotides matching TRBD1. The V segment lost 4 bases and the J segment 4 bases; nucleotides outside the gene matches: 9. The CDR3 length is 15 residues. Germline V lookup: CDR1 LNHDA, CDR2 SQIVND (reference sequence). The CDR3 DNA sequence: TGTGCCAGTAGTACGATAGGGGGCGGTATCTATGGCTACACCTTC. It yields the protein CASSTIGGGIYGYTF.

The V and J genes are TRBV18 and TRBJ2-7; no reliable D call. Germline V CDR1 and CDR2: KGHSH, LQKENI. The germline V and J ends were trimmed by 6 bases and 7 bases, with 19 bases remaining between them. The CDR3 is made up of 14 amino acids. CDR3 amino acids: CASSAKETMGEQYF. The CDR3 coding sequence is TGTGCCAGCTCGGCAAAGGAAACGATGGGGGAGCAGTACTTC.

Here the CDR3 reads CASNRDRLLTEAFF. The CDR3 DNA reads as TGTGCCAGCAACCGGGACAGGCTTCTCACTGAAGCTTTCTTT. The rearrangement uses TRBV2 and TRBJ1-1; TRBD1 matches at 8 bases. The CDR3 extends over 14 amino acids. Germline assignment: CDR1 SNHLY and CDR2 FYNNEI. V shed 7 bases, J shed 4 bases, and the junction held 8 bases outside the gene matches.

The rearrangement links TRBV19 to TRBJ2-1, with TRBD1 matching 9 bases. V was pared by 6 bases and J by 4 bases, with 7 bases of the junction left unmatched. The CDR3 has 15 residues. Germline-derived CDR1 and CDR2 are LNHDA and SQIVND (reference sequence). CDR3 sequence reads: CASSPRTGVYNEQFF. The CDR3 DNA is TGTGCCAGTAGCCCAAGGACAGGGGTTTACAATGAGCAGTTCTTC.

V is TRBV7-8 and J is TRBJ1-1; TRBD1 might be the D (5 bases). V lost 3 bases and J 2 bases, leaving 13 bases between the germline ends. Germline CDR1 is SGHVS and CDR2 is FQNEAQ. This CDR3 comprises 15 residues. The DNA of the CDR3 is TGTGCCAGCAGCTTCGTGGACGGGGGAAACACTGAAGCTTTCTTT. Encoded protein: CASSFVDGGNTEAFF.

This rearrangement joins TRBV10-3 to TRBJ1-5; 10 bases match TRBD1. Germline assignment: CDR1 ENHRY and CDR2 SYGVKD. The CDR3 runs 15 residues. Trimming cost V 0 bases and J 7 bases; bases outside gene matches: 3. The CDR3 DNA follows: TGTGCCATCAGTGAGTCCGGACAGGGGGGCCAGCCCCAGCATTTT. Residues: CAISESGQGGQPQHF.

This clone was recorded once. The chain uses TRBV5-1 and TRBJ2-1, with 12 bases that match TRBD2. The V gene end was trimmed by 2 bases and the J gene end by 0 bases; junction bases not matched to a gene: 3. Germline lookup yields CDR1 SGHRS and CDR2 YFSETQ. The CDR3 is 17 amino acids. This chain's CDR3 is CASSFRTSGDSYNEQFF. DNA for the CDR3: TGCGCCAGCAGCTTTCGGACTAGCGGGGACTCCTACAATGAGCAGTTCTTC.

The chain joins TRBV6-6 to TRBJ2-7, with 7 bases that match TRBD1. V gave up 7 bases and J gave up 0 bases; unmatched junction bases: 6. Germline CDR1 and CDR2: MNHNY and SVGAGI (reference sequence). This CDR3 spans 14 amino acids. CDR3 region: CASTSGTDSYEQYF. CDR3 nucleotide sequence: TGTGCCAGCACCTCCGGGACAGACTCCTACGAGCAGTACTTC.

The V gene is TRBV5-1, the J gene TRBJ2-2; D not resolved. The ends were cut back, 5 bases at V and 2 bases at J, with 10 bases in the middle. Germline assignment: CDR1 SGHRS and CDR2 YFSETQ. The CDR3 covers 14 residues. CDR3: CASSLRSNTGELFF. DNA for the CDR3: TGCGCCAGCAGTCTCAGGTCCAACACCGGGGAGCTGTTTTTT.

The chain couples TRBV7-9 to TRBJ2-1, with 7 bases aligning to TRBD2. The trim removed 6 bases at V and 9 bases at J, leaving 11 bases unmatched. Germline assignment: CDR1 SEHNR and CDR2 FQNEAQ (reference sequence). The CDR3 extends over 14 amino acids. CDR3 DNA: TGTGCCAGCAGACCACGGGGCGGGAGTGGTGAGCAGTTCTTC. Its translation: CASRPRGGSGEQFF.

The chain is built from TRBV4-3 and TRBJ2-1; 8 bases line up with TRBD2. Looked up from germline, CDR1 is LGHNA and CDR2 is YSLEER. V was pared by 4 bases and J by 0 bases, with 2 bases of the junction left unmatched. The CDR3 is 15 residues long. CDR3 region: CASSLRGGSYNEQFF. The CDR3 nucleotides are TGCGCCAGCAGCCTCCGGGGGGGCTCCTACAATGAGCAGTTCTTC.

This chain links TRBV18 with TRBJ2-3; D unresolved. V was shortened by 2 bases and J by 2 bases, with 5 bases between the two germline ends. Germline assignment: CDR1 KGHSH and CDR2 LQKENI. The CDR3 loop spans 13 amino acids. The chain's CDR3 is CASSPGNTDTQYF. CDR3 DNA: TGTGCCAGCTCACCAGGGAACACAGATACGCAGTATTTT.

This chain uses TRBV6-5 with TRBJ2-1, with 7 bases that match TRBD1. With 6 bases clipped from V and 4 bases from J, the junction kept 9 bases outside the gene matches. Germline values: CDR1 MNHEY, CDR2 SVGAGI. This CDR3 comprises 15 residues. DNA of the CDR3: TGTGCCAGCAGCACTTCCGGGACAGCTTACAATGAGCAGTTCTTC. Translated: CASSTSGTAYNEQFF.

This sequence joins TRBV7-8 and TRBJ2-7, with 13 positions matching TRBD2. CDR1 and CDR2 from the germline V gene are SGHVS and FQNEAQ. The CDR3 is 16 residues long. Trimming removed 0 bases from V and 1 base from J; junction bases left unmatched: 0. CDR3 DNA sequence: TGTGCCAGCAGCTTAGCACTAGCGGGAGGGTCCTACGAGCAGTACTTC. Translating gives CASSLALAGGSYEQYF.